The 24 T cell receptor beta chains given below trace back to one sample, sequenced in a study of lung T cells in sarcoidosis with Löfgren's syndrome. TCRdb re-derived calls from the reads in MiXCR, one entry per CDR3 protein. Among tens of thousands of distinct CDR3 sequences listed, 21% were seen once. Sequencing input: CD4+ T cells from PBMCs. These receptors were taken from a human donor with sarcoidosis (Löfgren's syndrome or another form), or a control subject (not recorded which).

The sample holds many counts of this clonotype. The genes are TRBV7-9 and TRBJ2-5; D is possibly TRBD1 or TRBD2 (5 bases each). The CDR3 contains 14 residues. Germline-derived CDR1 and CDR2 are SEHNR and FQNEAQ (reference sequence). The V and J ends lost 0 bases and 3 bases respectively, with 8 bases between them. CDR3 DNA sequence: TGTGCCAGCAGCTTAGCGGGGACGAAAGAGACCCAGTACTTC. Amino acids: CASSLAGTKETQYF.

This clonotype has a handful of counts. The rearrangement joins TRBV19 to TRBJ1-2; D not certain. The CDR3 runs 11 residues. V was pared by 3 bases and J by 7 bases, with 6 bases between. From germline, CDR1 is LNHDA and CDR2 SQIVND (reference sequence). In DNA form, the CDR3 reads TGTGCCAGTAGTATGGAGTCTGGCTACACCTTC. Translating gives CASSMESGYTF.

The sample holds one count of this clonotype. Given a much more abundant clone one base away, this may be a read error. The genes are TRBV7-6 and TRBJ2-3; possibly TRBD2 for D (5 bases). Germline V gene data show CDR1 as SGHVS and CDR2 as FNYEAQ. Trimming took 1 base from V and 1 from J, leaving 9 bases between them. There are 15 residues in the CDR3. This CDR3 is CASSLVATGTDTQYF. The CDR3 region has the DNA TGTGCCAGCAGCTTAGTAGCGACTGGCACAGATACGCAGTATTTT. Supplemented by reference TRBV7-6 and TRBJ2-3, the full variable domain reads GAGVSQSPRYKVTKRGQDVALRCDPISGHVSLYWYRQALGQGPEFLTYFNYEAQQDKSGLPNDRFSAERPEGSISTLTIQRTEQRDSAMYRCASSLVATGTDTQYFGPGTRLTVL.

Worth noting for this clonotype: The junction and the germline gene differ at one end; a read error may be behind it. This chain uses TRBV7-7 with TRBJ2-5; D ambiguous. This CDR3 has 12 amino acids. Germline V gene sequence: CDR1 SSHAT, CDR2 FNYEAQ (reference sequence). CDR3 residues: CASSPLKGTQYF. CDR3 DNA: TGTGCTAGCAGCCCCTTAAAGGGGACCCAGTACTTC.

The chain links TRBV5-1 to TRBJ2-1; no clear D. The CDR3 spans 14 residues. Germline V gives CDR1 SGHRS, CDR2 YFSETQ. V was shortened by 0 bases and J by 6 bases, with 10 bases between the two germline ends. The CDR3 sequence is CASSLDPWANEQFF. CDR3 nucleotides: TGCGCCAGCAGCTTGGACCCTTGGGCCAATGAGCAGTTCTTC.

Notes on this clonotype: The conserved closing phenylalanine or tryptophan is absent in this CDR3, likely reflecting a read error. This chain joins TRBV28 and TRBJ2-5; 8 nucleotides match TRBD2. Germline lookup yields CDR1 MDHEN and CDR2 SYDVKM. The CDR3 contains 15 residues. V trimming: 4 bases; J trimming: 2 bases; junction bases outside the gene matches: 6. The CDR3 spells CASSSAGELQETQYL. The CDR3 DNA reads TGTGCCAGCAGTTCAGCGGGAGAGTTACAAGAGACCCAGTACCTT.

This clonotype was seen repeatedly, ten times or more. This chain uses TRBV27 with TRBJ1-1; D unresolved. Germline CDR1 and CDR2: MNHEY and SMNVEV (reference sequence). The ends were cut back, 5 bases at V and 0 bases at J, with 19 bases in the middle. This CDR3 has 17 amino acids. The CDR3 DNA reads as TGTGCCAGCAGTCCTGCCCGGGTGCCGAGGATGAACACTGAAGCTTTCTTT. Translated: CASSPARVPRMNTEAFF.

This rearrangement joins TRBV2 to TRBJ1-1; the D gene is possibly TRBD1 (6 bases). From germline, CDR1 is SNHLY and CDR2 FYNNEI. CDR3 length equals 14 residues. The V and J ends lost 4 bases and 6 bases respectively, with 15 bases between them. The CDR3 is CASSATGINSEAFF. CDR3 bases: TGTGCCAGCAGTGCCACAGGGATCAACTCTGAAGCTTTCTTT.

The sample holds many counts of this clonotype. The CDR3 spells CATSRGLETQYF. CDR3 bases: TGTGCCACCAGCAGAGGGTTGGAGACCCAGTACTTC. The V call is TRBV15, the J call TRBJ2-5; no definite D call. This CDR3 has 12 residues. Germline CDR1 LNHNV, CDR2 YYDKDF (reference sequence). V lost 1 base and J 5 bases, leaving 5 bases between the germline ends.

The V call is TRBV3-1, the J call TRBJ1-5; D unclear. Trimming stripped 4 bases from V and 3 bases from J, with 16 bases between. CDR3 length: 16 residues. The germline gives CDR1 LGHDT, CDR2 YNNKEL (reference sequence). CDR3 loop: CASSPGTREVNQPQHF. CDR3 sequence (DNA): TGTGCCAGCAGCCCAGGTACACGGGAGGTCAATCAGCCCCAGCATTTT.

This clonotype was recorded a few times. The CDR3 nucleotides read TGTGCCAGCAGTTTAGAGTCGGGAGTATACAATGAGCAGTTCTTC. It codes for CASSLESGVYNEQFF. The rearrangement joins TRBV6-2 or TRBV6-3 to TRBJ2-1; a possible D gene is TRBD2 (6 bases). In germline, CDR1 is MNHEY, CDR2 SVGEGT. V lost 4 bases, J lost 4 bases, and 14 bases lay in between. CDR3 length: 15 residues.

Comments on this clonotype: A read error is possible here, since a much larger clone lies one base away. The J gene is TRBJ1-5, the V gene TRBV28; a weak D match, TRBD1 (6 bases). CDR3 size: 14 residues. The germline gives CDR1 MDHEN, CDR2 SYDVKM. V lost 2 bases and J lost 4, with 9 bases in between. The DNA for the CDR3 is TGTGCCAGCAGTTTAGTGGGGGCGAATCAGCCCCAGCATTTT. Protein product: CASSLVGANQPQHF.

At least ten counts were recorded for this clonotype. V usage is TRBV6-1 and J usage is TRBJ1-1; D remains unclear. The V gene's germline CDR1 is MNHNS and CDR2 SASEGT. The CDR3 consists of 12 residues. V was cut by 0 bases and J by 5 bases, with 4 bases left in between. The CDR3 bases are TGTGCCAGCAGTGAAGCTCAAACTGAAGCTTTCTTT. Its translation is CASSEAQTEAFF.

The V gene is TRBV18, the J gene TRBJ1-2; 7 bases match TRBD1. Germline lookup yields CDR1 KGHSH and CDR2 LQKENI. CDR3 size: 12 residues. The junction had 1 base not matched to a gene; V was cut back by 6 bases and J by 3 bases. In DNA form, the CDR3 reads TGTGCCAGCTCTGGGACAGACTATGGCTACACCTTC. As protein: CASSGTDYGYTF.

The J gene is TRBJ2-2, the V gene TRBV2; 8 nucleotides agree with TRBD1. This CDR3 is built from 15 residues. Germline trimming cut 4 bases from V and 4 bases from J; bases unmatched to any gene: 5. CDR1 and CDR2 (germline): SNHLY, FYNNEI. As DNA, the CDR3 is TGTGCCAGCAGTGGGACAGGGCCCCTCACCGGGGAGCTGTTTTTT. The encoded protein is CASSGTGPLTGELFF.

CDR3 in DNA: TGTGCCAGCAGCCCTCACGGAGGGGGCCGCAATGAGCAGTTCTTC. It is translated as CASSPHGGGRNEQFF. This chain links TRBV7-9 with TRBJ2-1, with D possibly being TRBD1 (7 bases). This CDR3 contains 15 residues. Germline-derived CDR1 and CDR2 are SEHNR and FQNEAQ (reference sequence). Trimming pared 5 bases from V and 6 bases from J, leaving 17 bases between.

This clonotype was counted many times. The V gene is TRBV10-3, the J gene TRBJ1-5; 10 nucleotides agree with TRBD1. The junction had 12 bases not matched to a gene; V was cut back by 2 bases and J by 5 bases. The CDR3 loop spans 18 amino acids. The germline CDR1 and CDR2 sequences are ENHRY and SYGVKD. The CDR3 region is CAISEAKLTGTGDQPQHF. For the CDR3, the DNA is TGTGCCATCAGTGAGGCAAAATTAACCGGGACAGGGGATCAGCCCCAGCATTTT.

In regard to this clonotype: A single base separates this from a much larger clone, so it may be a read error. The V gene is TRBV7-2, the J gene TRBJ2-7; D gene ambiguous. Looked up from germline, CDR1 is SGHTA and CDR2 is FQGNSA. V lost 6 bases and J 6 bases, leaving 18 bases between the germline ends. The CDR3 runs to 14 residues. This CDR3 reads CASRDSPTRGEQYF. The CDR3 nucleotides read TGTGCCAGCAGAGACTCTCCTACCCGAGGCGAGCAGTACTTC.

In its sample, this clonotype was seen a few times. The chain couples TRBV15 to TRBJ1-5; D is unclear. The V end was cut by 3 bases, the J end by 4 bases, with 19 bases between. The CDR3 length is 17 residues. From germline, CDR1 is LNHNV and CDR2 YYDKDF (reference sequence). In nucleotides, the CDR3 is TGTGCCACCAGCAGCCGTCTTGGGCGCACGCCGAATCAGCCCCAGCATTTT. As protein: CATSSRLGRTPNQPQHF.

This CDR3 is CASSRGTAIYGYTF. The CDR3 DNA reads as TGTGCCAGCAGCCGGGGGACAGCGATCTATGGCTACACCTTC. The V gene is TRBV5-4, the J gene TRBJ1-2, with 7 bases that match TRBD1. The V gene end was trimmed by 4 bases and the J gene end by 4 bases; junction bases not matched to a gene: 7. The CDR3 contains 14 residues. Germline-derived CDR1 and CDR2 are SGHNT and YYREEE (reference sequence).

This clonotype came up a few times. The J gene is TRBJ2-5, the V gene TRBV7-9; 12 bases agree with TRBD2. The CDR3 runs 17 residues. The trim removed 0 bases at V and 4 bases at J, leaving 6 bases unmatched. Germline CDR1 and CDR2: SEHNR and FQNEAQ (reference sequence). CDR3 in DNA: TGTGCCAGCAGCTTAGCTTGGACTAGCGGGATTTTAGAGACCCAGTACTTC. Its translation is CASSLAWTSGILETQYF.

This clonotype was found a few times. This chain joins TRBV18 and TRBJ2-7; 7 bases agree with TRBD1. The CDR3 length is 15 residues. CDR1 and CDR2 (germline): KGHSH, LQKENI. The junction had 7 bases not matched to a gene; V was cut back by 2 bases and J by 3 bases. The CDR3 DNA follows: TGTGCCAGCTCACCAAACGACAGGGACCTCTACGAGCAGTACGTC. Its protein product is CASSPNDRDLYEQYV.

On this clonotype: Just one base apart from a much larger clone, this may be a read error. Lacking the conserved final phenylalanine or tryptophan, this CDR3 likely reflects a read error. The chain has TRBV28 and TRBJ1-1; D remains unclear. The CDR3 totals 14 residues. Germline CDR1 and CDR2: MDHEN and SYDVKM. The germline V and J ends were trimmed by 8 bases and 2 bases, with 15 bases remaining between them. In DNA form, the CDR3 reads TGTGCCAGCCGCGGGTCCCGGGCCAACACTGAAGCTTTCTCT. This sequence encodes CASRGSRANTEAFS.

This rearrangement joins TRBV5-1 to TRBJ2-3; 12 nucleotides match TRBD2. The ends lost 6 bases at V and 7 bases at J; junction bases unmatched: 6. CDR1 SGHRS and CDR2 YFSETQ come from the germline V gene. This CDR3 spans 14 amino acids. The CDR3 DNA is TGCGCCAGCACCCTAGCGGGGGGGCAATATACGCAGTATTTT. Protein product: CASTLAGGQYTQYF.